This T cell receptor beta chain is from a study of blood T cell repertoires in COVID-19. This clone was recorded only once. In the original analysis: For nucleated cells, counts were estimated from reference gene primer amplification. Only in-frame clones appear in the TCRdb table, and some are missing; sequencing was by immunoSEQ multiplex PCR. D and trimming were read from the DNA, whereas the V and J calls and clone size are those reported in that table. There are some 7,000 clones in the sample; about 88% occur only once, and about a sixth lies in the top ten. Germline V lookup: CDR1 LGHNA, CDR2 YSLEER. V lost 1 base and J lost 2, with 10 bases in between. The CDR3 length is 15 residues.

The specimen sequenced was peripheral blood. The V gene is TRBV4-3, the J gene TRBJ2-3; D is unclear. The clonotype was recovered from a human donor in a cohort sampled during active COVID-19. CDR3 nucleotide sequence: TGCGCCAGCAGCCAAGGCACCGGGTACACAGATACGCAGTATTTT. It encodes CASSQGTGYTDTQYF.